The 3 T cell receptor beta chains listed next were all sequenced from one sample in a study of read filtering for tumor transcriptome and immune sequencing (dated by TCRdb to 2019 to 2021). Sequencing was performed on an Illumina HiSeq 4000. Starting from around 400 ng RNA, TCR libraries were constructed with the Immunoverse kit using molecular barcoded adaptors that cover the alpha/delta and beta/gamma chains. TCRdb redid the processing of the public reads, applying fastp at Q25 and MiXCR, and retained in-frame beta chains. All rows with the same CDR3 protein become a single entry with the most common DNA and genes. The sample table records approximately 93,000 distinct CDR3 sequences; about a fifth of these occur just once. Clones ranked in the top ten supply about 10% of the sample. Input material: a population of CD138-negative cells sorted from bone marrow. What the cell subset or site label conveys for this sample: bone marrow mononuclear cells depleted of CD138+ plasma/myeloma cells by negative magnetic selection. These receptors came from a donor aged 40 or over with multiple myeloma.

This clonotype has a count of ten or more. The rearrangement joins TRBV3-1 to TRBJ2-1, with TRBD2 identical over 12 bases. The length of the CDR3 is 16 residues. V lost 4 bases, J lost 8 bases, and 9 bases stayed unmatched. CDR1 and CDR2 (germline): LGHDT, YNNKEL (reference sequence). The CDR3 here is CASSRHPSGGADEQFF. Here the CDR3 DNA reads TGTGCCAGCAGCCGTCATCCTAGCGGGGGGGCCGATGAGCAGTTCTTC.

This clonotype came up many times. The chain carries TRBV5-4 and TRBJ2-1, with 8 bases aligning to TRBD2. With 0 bases clipped from V and 8 bases from J, the junction kept 13 bases outside the gene matches. Germline V gene sequence: CDR1 SGHNT, CDR2 YYREEE (reference sequence). The CDR3 consists of 17 residues. The CDR3 DNA is TGTGCCAGCAGCTTGGGCTGGGGGACTAGGGGGACGGATGAGCAGTTCTTC. This encodes CASSLGWGTRGTDEQFF.

V is TRBV18 and J is TRBJ1-1; 12 bases are shared with TRBD1. Germline CDR1 KGHSH, CDR2 LQKENI. The CDR3 contains 18 residues. V lost 7 bases and J lost 5; bases outside the gene matches: 17. The DNA of the CDR3 is TGTGCCAGCTTACCGGGTTTGGGACAGGGGGCGCGAAGGACTGAAGCTTTCTTT. Its protein is CASLPGLGQGARRTEAFF.